The 26 T cell receptor beta chains below come from one sample, sequenced in a study of blood T cells in healthy people across ages. A second PCR, run for roughly 7 to 11 cycles, used a sample-barcoded 5' primer plus a J-beta primer mix. TCRdb independently ran MiXCR on the 5' RACE reads; one entry per CDR3 protein. The data contain roughly 2 million distinct CDR3 sequences, 49% of them singletons. The sample comprised blood. These receptor sequences come from a woman aged 35 to 49 in good health.

This chain links TRBV7-2 with TRBJ2-3; D is undetermined. The ends were cut back, 5 bases at V and 5 bases at J, with 17 bases in the middle. This CDR3 has 15 residues. Germline values: CDR1 SGHTA, CDR2 FQGNSA. CDR3 loop: CASSPRTGSVDTQYF. In DNA form, the CDR3 reads TGTGCCAGCAGCCCCAGGACGGGCTCAGTAGATACGCAGTATTTT.

This clonotype was recorded once. This chain connects TRBV4-3 to TRBJ2-3, with 8 bases fitting TRBD1. The CDR3 is made up of 14 amino acids. The V segment lost 0 bases and the J segment 11 bases; nucleotides outside the gene matches: 7. Germline V lookup: CDR1 LGHNA, CDR2 YSLEER. The CDR3, as DNA: TGCGCCAGCAGCCAAGAACCAGGGGGCGACGAGCAGTATTTT. This gives the protein CASSQEPGGDEQYF.

This clonotype was observed a handful of times. This chain uses TRBV14 with TRBJ2-5; D is perhaps TRBD2 (5 bases). The germline gives CDR1 SGHDN, CDR2 FVKESK. V lost 6 bases, J lost 1 base, and 9 bases lay in between. There are 13 residues in the CDR3. CDR3 bases: TGTGCCAGCAGTGCTAGCAGCCAAGAGACCCAGTACTTC. This encodes CASSASSQETQYF. Looking up the rest from reference TRBV14 and TRBJ2-5 gives the full variable domain: EAGVTQFPSHSVIEKGQTVTLRCDPISGHDNLYWYRRVMGKEIKFLLHFVKESKQDESGMPNNRFLAERTGGTYSTLKVQPAELEDSGVYFCASSASSQETQYFGPGTRLLVL.

Turning to this clonotype: One end of the junction fails to match germline, which may point to a read error. The CDR3 bases are TGCAGTGCTAGCACCCGGGGGGCTATGTACAGTGAGCAGTTCTTC. The encoded protein is CSASTRGAMYSEQFF. The V call is TRBV20-1, the J call TRBJ2-1, with a weak D call TRBD2 (7 bases). Germline values: CDR1 DFQATT, CDR2 SNEGSKA (reference sequence). The CDR3 spans 15 residues.

This sequence joins TRBV11-1 and TRBJ2-1; 10 positions match TRBD1. Trimming took 1 base from V and 3 from J; bases not matched to a gene: 6. The CDR3 spans 17 residues. The germline V gene has CDR1 SGHAT and CDR2 FQDESV (reference sequence). Here the CDR3 DNA reads TGTGCCAGCAGCTTAGATACCGGGACAGGGGTCTACAATGAGCAGTTCTTC. Translation: CASSLDTGTGVYNEQFF.

This chain connects TRBV29-1 to TRBJ2-4; 7 bases are a match to TRBD1. Germline V gives CDR1 SQVTM, CDR2 ANQGSEA. V lost 6 bases to trimming and J lost 7 bases; unmatched junction nucleotides: 9. CDR3 length: 13 amino acids. The CDR3 bases are TGCAGCGTGAGAGGGGGCGCGGAGAACATTCAGTACTTC. Its translation: CSVRGGAENIQYF.

This clonotype came up a few times. The V and J genes are TRBV7-8 and TRBJ2-4; TRBD2 aligns across 12 bases. Per germline, CDR1 SGHVS and CDR2 FQNEAQ. The V gene end was trimmed by 3 bases and the J gene end by 0 bases; junction bases not matched to a gene: 15. The length of the CDR3 is 21 residues. For the CDR3, the DNA is TGTGCCAGCAGCTTCTTTGTGGCTAGCGGGGGGGGGAGTCTAGCCAAAAACATTCAGTACTTC. This translates into CASSFFVASGGGSLAKNIQYF. The full variable domain, completed using reference TRBV7-8 and TRBJ2-4, is GAGVSQSPRYKVAKRGQDVALRCDPISGHVSLFWYQQALGQGPEFLTYFQNEAQLDKSGLPSDRFFAERPEGSVSTLKIQRTQQEDSAVYLCASSFFVASGGGSLAKNIQYFGAGTRLSVL.

The chain recombines TRBV7-9 with TRBJ2-5, with D maybe TRBD2 (5 bases). CDR1 is SEHNR and CDR2 is FQNEAQ in the germline V gene (reference sequence). V lost 8 bases and J lost 5, with 21 bases in between. The CDR3 is made up of 15 amino acids. The CDR3 spells CASAGRLTVAETQYF. The CDR3 nucleotides read TGTGCCAGCGCGGGTCGGTTGACTGTTGCCGAGACCCAGTACTTC.

This clonotype was counted only a few times. The rearrangement joins TRBV20-1 to TRBJ2-4, with 9 bases matching TRBD1. Germline-derived CDR1 and CDR2 are DFQATT and SNEGSKA (reference sequence). Trimming removed 5 bases from V and 12 bases from J; junction bases left unmatched: 8. The CDR3 has 12 amino acids. CDR3 sequence: CSAVDRGVAQYF. The CDR3 region has the DNA TGCAGTGCTGTGGACAGGGGAGTCGCTCAGTACTTC.

This clonotype has only a few counts. CDR3 DNA sequence: TGTGCCAGCAGCTTAGAGAGGGGTCACACCTACGAGCAGTACTTC. Encoded protein: CASSLERGHTYEQYF. V gene TRBV11-1 combines with J gene TRBJ2-7; D may be TRBD1 or TRBD2 (5 bases each). The CDR3 totals 15 residues. Germline lookup yields CDR1 SGHAT and CDR2 FQDESV (reference sequence). The V end lost 1 base, the J end lost 2 bases, and 12 bases lay between the germline ends.

The genes are TRBV6-5 and TRBJ2-5; no clear D. Per the germline V gene, CDR1 is MNHEY and CDR2 is SVGAGI. CDR3 size: 15 residues. V lost 2 bases, J lost 3 bases, and 13 bases lay in between. The CDR3 DNA sequence: TGTGCCAGCAGTTACGGAAATGGGGTAGAAGAGACCCAGTACTTC. Translating it yields CASSYGNGVEETQYF.

This clonotype has only a few counts. This chain links TRBV3-1 with TRBJ2-1; D might be TRBD1 (6 bases). Trimming pared 2 bases from V and 6 bases from J, leaving 17 bases between. Germline V gene lookup returns CDR1 LGHDT and CDR2 YNNKEL (reference sequence). This CDR3 is built from 16 residues. As DNA, the CDR3 is TGTGCCAGCAGCCAACTAACCGGACAGATCGGCAATGAGCAGTTCTTC. Translation: CASSQLTGQIGNEQFF.

The chain has TRBV25-1 and TRBJ2-4; D gene unclear. Germline values: CDR1 MGHDK, CDR2 SYGVNS. The ends were cut back, 2 bases at V and 8 bases at J, with 13 bases in the middle. The CDR3 extends over 14 amino acids. CDR3 amino acids: CASSEGIFPDIQYF. CDR3 nucleotide sequence: TGTGCCAGCAGTGAAGGTATATTTCCGGACATTCAGTACTTC.

The chain links TRBV20-1 to TRBJ1-4; TRBD1 is a possible D gene (5 bases). V gave up 5 bases and J gave up 10 bases, with 8 bases separating them. The CDR3 has 10 residues. The germline gives CDR1 DFQATT, CDR2 SNEGSKA (reference sequence). CDR3 sequence reads: CSAGQGKLFF. The CDR3 DNA reads as TGCAGTGCTGGGCAGGGAAAACTGTTTTTT.

The chain couples TRBV21-1 to TRBJ2-5. TRBV21-1 is listed as a pseudogene. This CDR3 has 12 residues. CDR3 residues: CASSKGDKTQYF. In DNA form, the CDR3 reads TGTGCCAGCAGCAAAGGGGATAAGACCCAGTACTTC.

The chain has TRBV9 and TRBJ2-1; D is uncertain. From germline, CDR1 is SGDLS and CDR2 YYNGEE. The CDR3 sequence is 13 residues long. Between the trimmed V and J ends, which lost 0 bases and 8 bases, there was a span of 9 bases. CDR3 protein: CASSVASRDEQFF. CDR3 bases: TGTGCCAGCAGCGTAGCCTCTCGGGATGAGCAGTTCTTC.

The chain links TRBV7-2 to TRBJ2-4, with 8 bases matching TRBD1. V was clipped by 5 bases and J by 13 bases; unmatched bases: 16. The CDR3 covers 15 residues. From germline, CDR1 is SGHTA and CDR2 FQGNSA. This CDR3 reads CASSPRGQVEREQYF. The DNA for the CDR3 is TGTGCCAGCAGCCCGCGGGGACAGGTCGAAAGAGAGCAGTACTTC.

Comments on this clonotype: The germline gene is not matched at one end of the junction; a read error may be the cause. The chain is built from TRBV4-3 and TRBJ1-4, with a possible D match to TRBD1 (6 bases). CDR1 LGHNA and CDR2 YSLEER come from the germline V gene. The CDR3 has 15 amino acids. In DNA, the CDR3 is TGCGCCAGCAGCCAAGATAGGCGCGAGGGGGAAAAACGGTTTTTT. Translating gives CASSQDRREGEKRFF.

This rearrangement joins TRBV28 to TRBJ2-4; 8 bases are shared with TRBD1. The J call may be mistaken, given a closer DNA end match to TRBJ2-5. Germline values: CDR1 MDHEN, CDR2 SYDVKM. CDR3 length: 15 amino acids. The CDR3 DNA follows: TGTGCCAGCAGTACGTCCGGACAGGGCCAAGAGACCCAGTACTTC. Translated, it gives CASSTSGQGQETQYF.

The V gene is TRBV13, the J gene TRBJ2-1; 8 bases match TRBD2. Germline CDR1 reads PRHDT; CDR2 reads FYEKMQ (reference sequence). The V and J ends lost 8 bases and 4 bases, in that order; junction bases with no gene match: 10. The length of the CDR3 is 15 residues. This CDR3 is CASGPSGSLYNEQFF. The CDR3 bases are TGTGCCAGCGGCCCAAGCGGGAGCCTATACAATGAGCAGTTCTTC.

This clonotype came up a few times. The gene calls are TRBV28 and TRBJ2-2; D gene ambiguous. Trimming took 5 bases from V and 4 from J, leaving 8 bases between them. The CDR3 totals 13 residues. Germline lookup yields CDR1 MDHEN and CDR2 SYDVKM. CDR3 protein: CASSPGSTGELFF. The CDR3, as DNA: TGTGCCAGCAGTCCTGGTAGCACCGGGGAGCTGTTTTTT.

The chain has TRBV5-1 and TRBJ1-2; 9 bases match TRBD1. The CDR3 length is 14 residues. J lost 8 bases, V lost 4 bases, and 9 bases had no gene match. The germline gives CDR1 SGHRS, CDR2 YFSETQ. CDR3 sequence (DNA): TGCGCCAGCAGCACCGCGGGACAGGGCGGAGGCTACACCTTC. Translating gives CASSTAGQGGGYTF.

The V gene is TRBV7-2, the J gene TRBJ2-1; D may be TRBD2 (5 bases). The CDR3 covers 17 residues. CDR1 and CDR2 (germline): SGHTA, FQGNSA. Deletions cut 0 bases from V and 5 bases from J, with 17 bases between. The CDR3 nucleotides read TGTGCCAGCAGCTTAGCGCTCCTAGCTAACAACCACAATGAGCAGTTCTTC. Translation gives CASSLALLANNHNEQFF.

The rearrangement uses TRBV20-1 and TRBJ1-5, with 9 bases that match TRBD1. J was trimmed by 3 bases and V by 5 bases; bases with no gene match: 8. Germline V CDR1 and CDR2: DFQATT, SNEGSKA (reference sequence). This CDR3 region has 15 residues. CDR3 loop: CSALQGARVNQPQHF. In DNA form, the CDR3 reads TGCAGTGCTTTACAGGGGGCGCGGGTCAATCAGCCCCAGCATTTT.

The chain uses TRBV6-5 and TRBJ1-5; D is perhaps TRBD1 (5 bases). Germline V gene lookup returns CDR1 MNHEY and CDR2 SVGAGI. V was trimmed by 6 bases and J by 3 bases, leaving 15 bases between them. This CDR3 has 15 amino acids. Here the CDR3 reads CASSKIAGDNQPQHF. Written as DNA, the CDR3 is TGTGCCAGCAGCAAGATAGCGGGGGACAATCAGCCCCAGCATTTT.

This clonotype occurred a few times. The J gene is TRBJ2-7, the V gene TRBV5-1; D is ambiguous. V shed 6 bases and J shed 0 bases, with 10 bases lying between them. CDR3 length equals 13 residues. CDR1 is SGHRS and CDR2 is YFSETQ in the germline V gene. The CDR3 region has the DNA TGCGCCAGCACCGCCACCAGCTCCTACGAGCAGTACTTC. It translates to CASTATSSYEQYF.